These 11 T cell receptor beta chains came from one sample sequenced in a study of blood T cell repertoires in COVID-19 (dated by TCRdb to about 2020). Libraries were made using the immunoSEQ multiplex PCR assay. TCRdb mirrors the immuneACCESS table, restricted to in-frame sequences. Some clones are absent from its copies; in checked studies, under half trace to an unresolved V gene, and the reason for the others is unknown. This sample is represented by approximately 50,000 clones; roughly 76% of them were singletons. Clones ranked in the top ten supply roughly a fifth of the sample. Input material: peripheral blood. The receptors stem from a man in his fifties with active or convalescent COVID-19.

There are a few counts of this clone. The chain has TRBV9 and TRBJ2-7, with D possibly TRBD2 on 5 matching bases. V dropped 0 bases and J dropped 1 base, with 8 bases sitting between them. CDR1 and CDR2 (germline): SGDLS, YYNGEE. CDR3 size: 14 residues. CDR3 in amino acids: CASSVDVASYEQYF. The CDR3 region has the DNA TGTGCCAGCAGCGTAGATGTAGCGTCCTACGAGCAGTACTTC.

The gene calls are TRBV27 and TRBJ2-7; no definite D call. The CDR3 consists of 13 residues. The V gene's germline CDR1 is MNHEY and CDR2 SMNVEV (reference sequence). V shed 3 bases and J shed 6 bases, with 12 bases lying between them. CDR3 DNA sequence: TGTGCCAGCAGTTTCGTCGGTTCGAGCGAGCAGTACTTC. Translated: CASSFVGSSEQYF.

The sample holds a few counts of this clone. The rearrangement uses TRBV2 and TRBJ2-5, with TRBD2 as a possible D gene (6 bases). Looked up from germline, CDR1 is SNHLY and CDR2 is FYNNEI. Trimming left V 7 bases short and J 4 bases short, with 10 bases between. This CDR3 region has 12 residues. In DNA, the CDR3 is TGTGCCAGCAAGACTAGAGGAGAGACCCAGTACTTC. Protein product: CASKTRGETQYF.

V usage is TRBV10-3 and J usage is TRBJ2-7; the match to TRBD1 covers 10 bases. Germline CDR1 reads ENHRY; CDR2 reads SYGVKD. V lost 4 bases, J lost 3 bases, and 24 bases stayed unmatched. The length of the CDR3 is 21 residues. The DNA for the CDR3 is TGTGCCATCAGTGCCGCCCCCGCGGGACAGGGGACCTCCCGAAGACTCTACGAGCAGTACTTC. It is translated as CAISAAPAGQGTSRRLYEQYF.

The chain couples TRBV10-3 to TRBJ2-1; the D is unclear. Trimming took 8 bases from V and 8 from J, leaving 10 bases between them. The CDR3 is made up of 11 amino acids. The germline V gene encodes CDR1 ENHRY and CDR2 SYGVKD. CDR3: CAIGRTDEQFF. CDR3 DNA sequence: TGTGCCATCGGTCGAACGGATGAGCAGTTCTTC.

This chain uses TRBV7-3 with TRBJ2-1, with 10 nucleotides matching TRBD2. This CDR3 is built from 14 residues. Germline CDR1 SGHTA, CDR2 FQGTGA. J lost 5 bases, V lost 4 bases, and 2 bases had no gene match. The DNA for the CDR3 is TGTGCCAGCAGCTCGGGACTAGCGAACAATGAGCAGTTCTTC. The encoded protein is CASSSGLANNEQFF.

This clone was recorded only once. J is TRBJ1-2 and V is TRBV5-1; D is unresolved. The CDR3 covers 15 residues. Between the trimmed V and J ends, which lost 0 bases and 7 bases, there was a span of 16 bases. Germline V CDR1 and CDR2: SGHRS, YFSETQ. CDR3 in amino acids: CASSLGQDVPIGYTF. The CDR3 DNA reads as TGCGCCAGCAGCTTGGGGCAGGATGTTCCTATTGGCTACACCTTC. The whole variable domain, remainder taken from reference TRBV5-1 and TRBJ1-2, is KAGVTQTPRYLIKTRGQQVTLSCSPISGHRSVSWYQQTPGQGLQFLFEYFSETQRNKGNFPGRFSGRQFSNSRSEMNVSTLELGDSALYLCASSLGQDVPIGYTFGSGTRLTVV.

In its sample, this clone was seen once. The chain employs TRBV6-6 and TRBJ1-3, with a tentative D call TRBD1 (6 bases). This CDR3 spans 13 amino acids. V lost 0 bases and J lost 8, with 8 bases in between. Germline loops: CDR1 MNHNY, CDR2 SVGAGI (reference sequence). The CDR3 DNA is TGTGCCAGCAGTTACTCGACAGGCGACACCATATATTTT. Amino acid sequence: CASSYSTGDTIYF.

This clone has more than one count but fewer than ten. CDR3 region: CASSIRSSGNTIYF. In DNA, the CDR3 is TGTGCCAGTAGTATAAGGAGTTCTGGAAACACCATATATTTT. The gene calls are TRBV19 and TRBJ1-3; no definite D call. Germline CDR1 and CDR2: LNHDA and SQIVND (reference sequence). The V and J ends lost 2 bases and 1 base respectively, with 6 bases between them. The CDR3 extends over 14 amino acids. The complete variable domain, with remaining parts taken from reference TRBV19 and TRBJ1-3, reads DGGITQSPKYLFRKEGQNVTLSCEQNLNHDAMYWYRQDPGQGLRLIYYSQIVNDFQKGDIAEGYSVSREKKESFPLTVTSAQKNPTAFYLCASSIRSSGNTIYFGEGSWLTVV.

The rearrangement uses TRBV9 and TRBJ1-1; D not certain. The V gene's germline CDR1 is SGDLS and CDR2 YYNGEE. V was trimmed by 4 bases and J by 0 bases, leaving 16 bases between them. The CDR3 runs to 16 residues. The CDR3 nucleotides are TGTGCCAGCAGCCCTAACAGTCGCTCCATGAACACTGAAGCTTTCTTT. Encoded protein: CASSPNSRSMNTEAFF.

The CDR3 DNA follows: TGCGCCAGCAGCCCCGGACAGGGGGCTAATGAAAAACTGTTTTTT. Translating it yields CASSPGQGANEKLFF. The chain combines TRBV4-1 with TRBJ1-4; 10 bases fit TRBD1. The CDR3 has 15 amino acids. Looked up from germline, CDR1 is MGHRA and CDR2 is YSYEKL. With V trimmed by 4 bases and J by 3 bases, 2 bases remained unmatched.